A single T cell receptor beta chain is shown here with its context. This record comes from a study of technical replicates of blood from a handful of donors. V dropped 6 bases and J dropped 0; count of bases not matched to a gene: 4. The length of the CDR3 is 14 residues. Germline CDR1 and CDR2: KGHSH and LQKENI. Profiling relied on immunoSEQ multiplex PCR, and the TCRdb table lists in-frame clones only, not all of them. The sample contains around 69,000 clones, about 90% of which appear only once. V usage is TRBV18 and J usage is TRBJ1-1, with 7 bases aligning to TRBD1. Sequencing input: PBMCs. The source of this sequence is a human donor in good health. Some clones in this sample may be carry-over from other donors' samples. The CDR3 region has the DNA TGTGCCAGCTCGACAGGGATCATGAACACTGAAGCTTTCTTT. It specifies CASSTGIMNTEAFF.